The subject of this entry is one T cell receptor beta chain. The data stem from a study of blood T cell repertoires in COVID-19. The protocol was immunoSEQ multiplex PCR, while the TCRdb copy is restricted to in-frame clones and leaves out a portion. Of almost 200,000 clones in the sample, approximately 88% were seen once. Participants were placed into cohorts based on the clinical history they reported. For recovered donors of Cohort 3, there were two negative PCRs, clearance, or symptom resolution. The CDR3 runs 16 residues. CDR1 and CDR2 from the germline V gene are LGHDT and YNNKEL (reference sequence). Unmatched junction bases numbered 7, after V lost 3 bases and J lost 4 bases.

Input material: PBMCs or T cells enriched from blood (not recorded which). The chain carries TRBV3-1 (or the pseudogene TRBV3-2) and TRBJ2-3; the match to TRBD1 covers 10 bases. The sequence came from a woman aged 18-29 years who had recovered from COVID-19. The DNA of the CDR3 is TGTGCCAGCAGCCAGAGAGACAGGGGGCGGGCAGATACGCAGTATTTT. Amino acid sequence: CASSQRDRGRADTQYF.